Each of the 32 T cell receptor beta chains below was sequenced from the same sample in a study of blood T cell repertoires in COVID-19. Produced via immunoSEQ multiplex PCR; TCRdb's table is partial and in-frame only. The table records some 100,000 clones, 90% to 95% of them present only once. The source material was peripheral blood. The receptors stem from a man in his sixties with acute or convalescent COVID-19.

V and J are TRBV5-5 and TRBJ1-4; D uncertain. This CDR3 contains 13 residues. Trimming removed 4 bases at V and 5 bases at J, with 9 bases between. Germline lookup yields CDR1 SGHKS and CDR2 YYEKEE (reference sequence). The CDR3 coding sequence is TGTGCCAGCAGCCGAGGGATAAATGAAAAACTGTTTTTT. Translated: CASSRGINEKLFF. Full variable domain (missing parts from reference TRBV5-5 and TRBJ1-4): DAGVTQSPTHLIKTRGQQVTLRCSPISGHKSVSWYQQVLGQGPQFIFQYYEKEERGRGNFPDRFSARQFPNYSSELNVNALLLGDSALYLCASSRGINEKLFFGSGTQLSVL.

This rearrangement joins TRBV14 to TRBJ2-5, with a weak D call TRBD2 (5 bases). Trimming stripped 0 bases from V and 5 bases from J, with 16 bases between. The CDR3 runs 16 residues. Per the germline V gene, CDR1 is SGHDN and CDR2 is FVKESK. In DNA form, the CDR3 reads TGTGCCAGCAGCCAAGACCTAACTAGACCCGGGGAGACCCAGTACTTC. Translation: CASSQDLTRPGETQYF.

This chain joins TRBV6-5 and TRBJ2-2, with 9 bases identical to TRBD1. The CDR3 spans 14 residues. V shed 8 bases, J shed 3 bases, and the junction held 4 bases outside the gene matches. Germline assignment: CDR1 MNHEY and CDR2 SVGAGI. This CDR3 reads CASRTGADTGELFF. The CDR3 DNA follows: TGTGCCAGCCGGACAGGGGCGGACACCGGGGAGCTGTTTTTT.

The V gene is TRBV14, the J gene TRBJ1-1; TRBD1 agrees at 9 bases. The CDR3 runs 12 residues. Trimming took 2 bases from V and 10 from J; bases not matched to a gene: 2. The germline V gene encodes CDR1 SGHDN and CDR2 FVKESK. CDR3 bases: TGTGCCAGCAGCCAACCGGGACAGGGAGCTTTCTTT. This sequence encodes CASSQPGQGAFF.

The chain is built from TRBV5-5 and TRBJ2-2; 8 nucleotides agree with TRBD2. CDR3 length: 13 residues. Germline CDR1 is SGHKS and CDR2 is YYEKEE (reference sequence). J was trimmed by 5 bases and V by 6 bases; bases with no gene match: 3. CDR3: CASNIAGTGELFF. In DNA, the CDR3 is TGTGCCAGCAATATAGCGGGAACCGGGGAGCTGTTTTTT.

This clone turned up a few times. V usage is TRBV9 and J usage is TRBJ1-3; maybe TRBD1 (6 bases). The V end lost 4 bases, the J end lost 0 bases, and 11 bases lay between the germline ends. CDR1 SGDLS and CDR2 YYNGEE come from the germline V gene. The CDR3 is made up of 15 amino acids. Here the CDR3 reads CASSSSTGSGNTIYF. CDR3 bases: TGTGCCAGCAGCTCATCGACAGGCTCTGGAAACACCATATATTTT.

The V and J genes are TRBV18 and TRBJ2-3, with 7 bases fitting TRBD2. This CDR3 region has 15 residues. Germline V gene data show CDR1 as KGHSH and CDR2 as LQKENI. J gave up 0 bases and V 5 bases, and 5 bases lay outside the gene matches. CDR3 in amino acids: CASSALSGSTDTQYF. CDR3 nucleotides: TGTGCCAGCTCAGCGCTTAGCGGGAGCACAGATACGCAGTATTTT.

The rearrangement uses TRBV5-6 and TRBJ1-1; D perhaps matches TRBD1 (6 bases). CDR1 and CDR2 from the germline V gene are SGHDT and YYEEEE. Deletions cut 2 bases from V and 6 bases from J, with 11 bases between. The CDR3 is 13 residues long. Here the CDR3 DNA reads TGTGCCAGCAGCTTTACAGGGCGAGCTGAAGCTTTCTTT. Protein sequence: CASSFTGRAEAFF.

This chain connects TRBV9 to TRBJ2-2; D is undetermined. Germline CDR1 is SGDLS and CDR2 is YYNGEE. V was trimmed by 0 bases and J by 3 bases, leaving 12 bases between them. The CDR3 has 16 amino acids. The CDR3 nucleotides are TGTGCCAGCAGCGTAGGGTCGGGTCTGGACACCGGGGAGCTGTTTTTT. Translation: CASSVGSGLDTGELFF.

The genes are TRBV4-1 and TRBJ1-2; 7 bases fit TRBD1. The V and J ends lost 8 bases and 6 bases, in that order; junction bases with no gene match: 21. The CDR3 has 17 residues. CDR1 and CDR2 from the germline V gene are MGHRA and YSYEKL. In DNA, the CDR3 is TGCGCCAGCCGCCCCCAGTCAGGGGGGAGGTGGGTCGATGGCTACACCTTC. Protein: CASRPQSGGRWVDGYTF.

The V call is TRBV18, the J call TRBJ1-1, with 8 bases matching TRBD1. Germline V gives CDR1 KGHSH, CDR2 LQKENI. The CDR3 has 15 residues. J lost 4 bases, V lost 3 bases, and 7 bases had no gene match. The CDR3 DNA follows: TGTGCCAGCTCACCTCGGACAGGGAGGTCCACTGAAGCTTTCTTT. Amino acid sequence: CASSPRTGRSTEAFF.

The table lists this clone with a count of one. This chain connects TRBV5-1 to TRBJ2-1, with D tentatively TRBD1 (5 bases). In germline, CDR1 is SGHRS, CDR2 YFSETQ. This CDR3 region has 14 residues. Trimming left V 0 bases short and J 5 bases short, with 9 bases between. The CDR3 loop reads CASSLAGHHNEQFF. CDR3 nucleotide sequence: TGCGCCAGCAGCTTGGCAGGACACCACAATGAGCAGTTCTTC.

This sequence joins TRBV30 and TRBJ1-1; D is uncertain. V lost 3 bases and J 2 bases, leaving 7 bases between the germline ends. This CDR3 is 12 amino acids long. Germline V gene sequence: CDR1 GTSNPN, CDR2 SVGIG (reference sequence). Here the CDR3 DNA reads TGTGCCTGGAGACAGCAAAACACTGAAGCTTTCTTT. Translated: CAWRQQNTEAFF.

The chain has TRBV18 and TRBJ1-2; TRBD1 matches 7 bases. The CDR3 is 15 residues long. Germline CDR1 and CDR2: KGHSH and LQKENI. The V gene end was trimmed by 3 bases and the J gene end by 1 base; junction bases not matched to a gene: 5. The CDR3 DNA follows: TGTGCCAGCTCACCGGAGGGGGCAGTTAACTATGGCTACACCTTC. Translated: CASSPEGAVNYGYTF. The complete variable domain, with remaining parts taken from reference TRBV18 and TRBJ1-2, reads NAGVMQNPRHLVRRRGQEARLRCSPMKGHSHVYWYRQLPEEGLKFMVYLQKENIIDESGMPKERFSAEFPKEGPSILRIQQVVRGDSAAYFCASSPEGAVNYGYTFGSGTRLTVV.

V and J are TRBV6-5 and TRBJ1-1; TRBD1 matches 9 bases. J was trimmed by 3 bases and V by 4 bases; bases with no gene match: 6. Germline-derived CDR1 and CDR2 are MNHEY and SVGAGI. The CDR3 has 15 residues. The CDR3: CASSSRQGGDTEAFF. The CDR3 DNA reads TGTGCCAGCAGTTCGCGACAGGGGGGCGACACTGAAGCTTTCTTT.

The V call is TRBV24-1, the J call TRBJ2-5; D call uncertain. The CDR3 extends over 13 amino acids. The V gene lost 4 bases and the J gene lost 7 bases, with 12 bases spanning the gap. Germline CDR1 KGHDR, CDR2 SFDVKD. The CDR3 coding sequence is TGTGCCACCAGTGAACCTGGGCTGCGGACCCAGTACTTC. Translation gives CATSEPGLRTQYF.

This rearrangement joins TRBV18 to TRBJ1-1, with D hard to call. The germline gives CDR1 KGHSH, CDR2 LQKENI. Trimming removed 3 bases at V and 4 bases at J, with 12 bases between. The CDR3 consists of 14 residues. The CDR3 spells CASSPGVAGTEAFF. DNA for the CDR3: TGTGCCAGCTCACCCGGGGTGGCGGGCACTGAAGCTTTCTTT. Combining the CDR3 with reference TRBV18 and TRBJ1-1 gives the whole variable domain NAGVMQNPRHLVRRRGQEARLRCSPMKGHSHVYWYRQLPEEGLKFMVYLQKENIIDESGMPKERFSAEFPKEGPSILRIQQVVRGDSAAYFCASSPGVAGTEAFFGQGTRLTVV.

The CDR3 loop reads CASTLPGGGYGYTF. The CDR3 coding sequence is TGTGCCAGCACCCTGCCAGGGGGCGGCTATGGCTACACCTTC. The rearrangement uses TRBV7-9 and TRBJ1-2, with 8 bases identical to TRBD1. Germline V gives CDR1 SEHNR, CDR2 FQNEAQ (reference sequence). Trimming removed 7 bases from V and 4 bases from J; junction bases left unmatched: 8. The length of the CDR3 is 14 residues.

Note on this clone: The junction does not match germline at one end; this may be a read error. The V and J genes are TRBV7-7 and TRBJ2-5, with D uncertain. This CDR3 comprises 13 residues. CDR1 SSHAT and CDR2 FNYEAQ come from the germline V gene (reference sequence). The CDR3 here is CASSLSGQESQYF. The CDR3 nucleotides are TGTGCTAGCAGCTTATCTGGGCAAGAGTCCCAGTACTTC.

The gene calls are TRBV27 and TRBJ2-3, with 7 bases that match TRBD2. The ends lost 5 bases at V and 10 bases at J; junction bases unmatched: 6. This CDR3 comprises 12 residues. In germline, CDR1 is MNHEY, CDR2 SMNVEV (reference sequence). For the CDR3, the DNA is TGTGCCAGCAGTGGAGTTGGGGGGGCGCAGTATTTT. Amino acids: CASSGVGGAQYF.

The chain uses TRBV3-1 (or the pseudogene TRBV3-2) and TRBJ1-1; D is unresolved. The V and J ends lost 4 bases and 7 bases respectively, with 16 bases between them. The CDR3 runs to 14 residues. In germline, CDR1 is LGHDT, CDR2 YNNKEL (reference sequence). The CDR3 spells CASSPSASPREAFF. As DNA, the CDR3 is TGTGCCAGCAGCCCTTCAGCGAGTCCCCGTGAAGCTTTCTTT.

The chain has TRBV19 and TRBJ2-4; weak D call: TRBD1 (5 bases). Trimming cost V 6 bases and J 5 bases, with 20 bases left between them. In germline, CDR1 is LNHDA, CDR2 SQIVND (reference sequence). The CDR3 loop spans 16 amino acids. The CDR3 DNA reads TGTGCCAGTAGCCTTCTACCGAGGCAGGGCCAAAACATTCAGTACTTC. Translated: CASSLLPRQGQNIQYF.

This chain links TRBV19 with TRBJ2-1; no clear D. V lost 3 bases to trimming and J lost 5 bases, with 11 bases between them. The CDR3 totals 14 residues. CDR1 is LNHDA, CDR2 SQIVND, per germline (reference sequence). The CDR3 reads CASSMARTDNEQFF. For the CDR3, the DNA is TGTGCCAGTAGTATGGCCCGAACAGACAATGAGCAGTTCTTC.

The J gene is TRBJ2-1, the V gene TRBV9; D is perhaps TRBD1 (6 bases). The ends were cut back, 6 bases at V and 0 bases at J, with 16 bases in the middle. Germline assignment: CDR1 SGDLS and CDR2 YYNGEE. There are 16 residues in the CDR3. The CDR3 sequence is CASTPRQGSSYNEQFF. In nucleotides, the CDR3 is TGTGCCAGCACCCCCAGGCAGGGGTCCTCCTACAATGAGCAGTTCTTC.

As to this clone: Mismatch with germline at one junction end may stem from a read error. V and J are TRBV27 and TRBJ2-1, with 7 positions matching TRBD1. Per the germline V gene, CDR1 is MNHEY and CDR2 is SMNVEV (reference sequence). The CDR3 is 12 residues long. The CDR3 here is CASSPQDRLLVF. The CDR3 DNA is TGTGCCAGCAGTCCACAGGACAGGCTCCTGGTCTTC.

The chain joins TRBV10-2 to TRBJ2-5, with 8 bases identical to TRBD2. The V segment lost 6 bases and the J segment 5 bases; nucleotides outside the gene matches: 5. The germline CDR1 and CDR2 sequences are WSHSY and SAAADI. The CDR3 totals 13 residues. In DNA form, the CDR3 reads TGCGCCAGCAGGCGGGAGGCCGGGGAGACCCAGTACTTC. Translation: CASRREAGETQYF.

The chain carries TRBV5-8 and TRBJ1-5, with TRBD1 as a possible D gene (6 bases). V dropped 2 bases and J dropped 1 base, with 10 bases sitting between them. CDR1 and CDR2 (germline): SGHTS, YDEGEE. CDR3 length: 15 amino acids. CDR3 amino acids: CASSFAGDSNQPQHF. As DNA, the CDR3 is TGTGCCAGCAGCTTTGCAGGGGACAGCAATCAGCCCCAGCATTTT.

V is TRBV19 and J is TRBJ2-2; unclear D gene. Germline V lookup: CDR1 LNHDA, CDR2 SQIVND (reference sequence). The germline V and J ends were trimmed by 3 bases and 0 bases, with 8 bases remaining between them. The CDR3 is 15 amino acids. CDR3 loop: CASSMAESNTGELFF. CDR3 nucleotides: TGTGCCAGTAGTATGGCAGAATCGAACACCGGGGAGCTGTTTTTT.

The V call is TRBV6-4, the J call TRBJ2-3, with 8 bases aligning to TRBD2. This CDR3 has 18 amino acids. The junction had 10 bases not matched to a gene; V was cut back by 1 base and J by 1 base. Germline V gene lookup returns CDR1 MRHNA and CDR2 SNTAGT. CDR3 in amino acids: CASSDCSREGGGTDTQYF. The DNA of the CDR3 is TGTGCCAGCAGTGACTGTAGTCGGGAGGGAGGGGGCACAGATACGCAGTATTTT.

This chain connects TRBV29-1 to TRBJ1-1, with D perhaps matching TRBD1 (6 bases). Between the trimmed V and J ends, which lost 2 bases and 0 bases, there was a span of 16 bases. The CDR3 runs to 16 residues. Per the germline V gene, CDR1 is SQVTM and CDR2 is ANQGSEA. The DNA for the CDR3 is TGCAGCGTTGAAAAGGGACACAAAGGCATGAACACTGAAGCTTTCTTT. Residues: CSVEKGHKGMNTEAFF.

The chain couples TRBV19 to TRBJ2-5; 13 bases line up with TRBD2. Germline V CDR1 and CDR2: LNHDA, SQIVND (reference sequence). V was clipped by 6 bases and J by 5 bases; unmatched bases: 3. This CDR3 spans 14 amino acids. CDR3 in amino acids: CASSGLAGVETQYF. Here the CDR3 DNA reads TGTGCCAGTAGCGGACTAGCGGGGGTTGAGACCCAGTACTTC.

The V and J genes are TRBV5-4 and TRBJ2-2; 12 bases line up with TRBD2. V was clipped by 4 bases and J by 4 bases; unmatched bases: 5. The CDR3 covers 16 residues. Looked up from germline, CDR1 is SGHNT and CDR2 is YYREEE (reference sequence). CDR3 in amino acids: CASSRPLAGGTGELFF. CDR3 bases: TGTGCCAGCAGCAGGCCACTAGCGGGAGGCACCGGGGAGCTGTTTTTT.